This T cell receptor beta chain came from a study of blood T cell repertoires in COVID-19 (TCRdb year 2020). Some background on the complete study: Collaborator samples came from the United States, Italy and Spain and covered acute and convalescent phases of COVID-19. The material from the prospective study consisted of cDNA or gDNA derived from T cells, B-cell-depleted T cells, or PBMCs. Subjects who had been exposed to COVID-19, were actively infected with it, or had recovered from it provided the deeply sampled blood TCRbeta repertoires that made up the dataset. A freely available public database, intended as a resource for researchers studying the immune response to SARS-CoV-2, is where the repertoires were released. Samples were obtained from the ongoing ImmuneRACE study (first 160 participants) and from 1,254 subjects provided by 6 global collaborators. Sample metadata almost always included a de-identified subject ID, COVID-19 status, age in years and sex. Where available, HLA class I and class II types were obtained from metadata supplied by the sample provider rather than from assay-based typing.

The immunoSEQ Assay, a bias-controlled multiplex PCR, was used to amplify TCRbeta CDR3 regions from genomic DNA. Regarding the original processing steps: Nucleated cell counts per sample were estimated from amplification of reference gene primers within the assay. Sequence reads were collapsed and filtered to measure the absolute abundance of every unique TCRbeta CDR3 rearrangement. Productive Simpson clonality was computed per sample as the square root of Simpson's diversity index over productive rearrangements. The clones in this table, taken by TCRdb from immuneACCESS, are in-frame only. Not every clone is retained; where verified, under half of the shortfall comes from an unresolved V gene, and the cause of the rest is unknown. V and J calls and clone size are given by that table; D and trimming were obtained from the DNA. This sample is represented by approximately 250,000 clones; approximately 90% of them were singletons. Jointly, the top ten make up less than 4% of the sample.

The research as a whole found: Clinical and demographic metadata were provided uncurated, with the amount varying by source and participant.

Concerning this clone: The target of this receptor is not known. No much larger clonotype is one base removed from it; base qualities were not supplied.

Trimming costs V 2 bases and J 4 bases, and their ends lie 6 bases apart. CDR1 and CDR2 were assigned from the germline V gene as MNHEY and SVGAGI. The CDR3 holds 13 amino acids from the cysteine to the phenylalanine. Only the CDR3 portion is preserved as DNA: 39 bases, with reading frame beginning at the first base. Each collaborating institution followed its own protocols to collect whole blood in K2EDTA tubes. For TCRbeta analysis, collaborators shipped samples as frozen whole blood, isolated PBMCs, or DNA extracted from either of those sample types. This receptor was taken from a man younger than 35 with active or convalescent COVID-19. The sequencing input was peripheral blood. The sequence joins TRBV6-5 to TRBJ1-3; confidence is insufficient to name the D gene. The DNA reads TGTGCCAGCAGTTACGGAGGGGGAAACACCATATATTTT. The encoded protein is CASSYGGGNTIYF.